This T cell receptor (beta chain) derives from a study of T cells in localized non-small cell lung cancer. There are a few counts of this clone. Its antigen is unidentified. General study results and limits: A median of approximately 50 clones ranked among the top 100 in tumor appeared in adjacent lung.

The repertoire was sequenced with immunoSEQ multiplex PCR; TCRdb's copy has only in-frame clones and lacks some. The data show 70,000 to 100,000 clones, 80% seen once. Sequences were derived from peripheral blood, sampled before any cancer treatment. The receptor was isolated from a female donor of 60 years or more with stage I lung adenocarcinoma.

The CDR3 spells CASSTRQSQSLHF. In DNA, the CDR3 is TGTGCCAGCAGTACCCGACAGTCGCAATCCCTCCACTTT. The V call is TRBV6-6, the J call TRBJ1-6; TRBD1 is a possible D gene (5 bases). CDR3 length: 13 residues. Per the germline V gene, CDR1 is MNHNY and CDR2 is SVGAGI (reference sequence). V was cut by 5 bases and J by 14 bases, with 16 bases left in between.